This is a list of T cell receptor beta chains from one sample in a study of T cell responses to AZD1222 COVID-19 vaccine. TCRdb's table, derived via immunoSEQ multiplex PCR, lists solely in-frame clones and lacks some. The sample carries 150,000 to 200,000 clones, roughly 92% recorded once. The specimen comprised peripheral blood, sampled on day 0 of AZD1222 vaccination. The receptor source for this set is an adult in good health. CDR3s include the opening cysteine and the closing phenylalanine or tryptophan. Fields, in order: V gene, CDR3 protein.

v_call: TRBV25-1
cdr3_aa: CASSENGLGVTDTQYF

v_call: TRBV19
cdr3_aa: CASTPGASRGVYGYTF

v_call: TRBV16
cdr3_aa: CASSHTGNTEAFF

v_call: TRBV29-1
cdr3_aa: CSVVWAGKEPYGYTF

v_call: TRBV6-5
cdr3_aa: CASSYRDSSYNSPLHF

v_call: TRBV4-1
cdr3_aa: CASSPTPPRASGSSYEQYF

v_call: TRBV5-1
cdr3_aa: CASSLGPVAEAFF

v_call: TRBV5-1
cdr3_aa: CASSLSASYNEQFF

v_call: TRBV5-4
cdr3_aa: CASSLNRAGRYGYTF

v_call: TRBV6-5
cdr3_aa: CASSPDRGGNQPQHF

v_call: TRBV6-2/TRBV6-3
cdr3_aa: CASSYSGPSYGYTF

v_call: TRBV4-1
cdr3_aa: CASSQYSSSTDTQYF

v_call: TRBV6-5
cdr3_aa: CASSPDRSSSYEQYF

v_call: TRBV29-1
cdr3_aa: CSAGTAQGARTGELFF

v_call: TRBV30
cdr3_aa: CAWSVLGSSGYTF

v_call: TRBV5-1
cdr3_aa: CASSLGTSGIQETQYF

v_call: TRBV5-1
cdr3_aa: CASSPSAGNTIYF

v_call: TRBV29-1
cdr3_aa: CSVEPPYGGTEAFF

v_call: TRBV6-4
cdr3_aa: CASSDMQASDTQYF

v_call: TRBV5-1
cdr3_aa: CASSLNRGGMNTEAFF

v_call: TRBV6-5
cdr3_aa: CASSYGTTTNEKLFF

v_call: TRBV5-8
cdr3_aa: CASSHRVIGAFF

v_call: TRBV14
cdr3_aa: CASSQVGALGTEAFF

v_call: TRBV3-1/TRBV3-2
cdr3_aa: CASSPGLADNEQFF

v_call: TRBV5-1
cdr3_aa: CASSLNRISYEQYF

v_call: TRBV2
cdr3_aa: CASNPRIRNTEAFF

v_call: TRBV18
cdr3_aa: CASSPRQGASIQYF

v_call: TRBV10-1
cdr3_aa: CASSAQAGVNTEAFF

v_call: TRBV6-5
cdr3_aa: CASRGNYGYTF

v_call: TRBV6-5
cdr3_aa: CASTLRGIRGYTF

v_call: TRBV3-1/TRBV3-2
cdr3_aa: CASSRTRSYEQYF

v_call: TRBV10-3
cdr3_aa: CAISEAGYGYTF

v_call: TRBV5-1
cdr3_aa: CASSLVVSSYEQYF

v_call: TRBV7-6
cdr3_aa: CASSSDRAGTGELFF

v_call: TRBV15
cdr3_aa: CATSRVVSETQYF

v_call: TRBV3-1/TRBV3-2
cdr3_aa: CASRARGGMNTEAFF

v_call: TRBV10-1
cdr3_aa: CASSGSRSQPQHF

v_call: TRBV3-1/TRBV3-2
cdr3_aa: CASSPHGGTNEKLFF

v_call: TRBV18
cdr3_aa: CASSLTGGETQYF

v_call: TRBV5-5
cdr3_aa: CASSLGREGSGANVLTF

v_call: TRBV9
cdr3_aa: CASSEGTRVNEQFF

v_call: TRBV5-1
cdr3_aa: CASSTTGGAEQPQHF

v_call: TRBV6-2/TRBV6-3
cdr3_aa: CASSYQRDLSNEQFF

v_call: TRBV10-2
cdr3_aa: CASSMAPIGQPQHF

v_call: TRBV5-1
cdr3_aa: CASSRQGTHNEQFF

v_call: TRBV11-3
cdr3_aa: CASSLRTSGSHEQFF

v_call: TRBV6-1
cdr3_aa: CASSETGRSYEQYF

v_call: TRBV4-2
cdr3_aa: CASSQGGTVSYEQYF

v_call: TRBV6-5
cdr3_aa: CASSYSQGAAYEQYF

v_call: TRBV3-1/TRBV3-2
cdr3_aa: CASSPTGSGSTYEQYF

v_call: TRBV14
cdr3_aa: CASSQRREGSYEQYF

v_call: TRBV11-2
cdr3_aa: CASSLAGAHEQYF

v_call: TRBV5-1
cdr3_aa: CASSYSPNRASNTGELFF

v_call: TRBV5-8
cdr3_aa: CASSSRSERGFYEQYF

v_call: TRBV12-3/TRBV12-4
cdr3_aa: CASSTGGGYGYTF